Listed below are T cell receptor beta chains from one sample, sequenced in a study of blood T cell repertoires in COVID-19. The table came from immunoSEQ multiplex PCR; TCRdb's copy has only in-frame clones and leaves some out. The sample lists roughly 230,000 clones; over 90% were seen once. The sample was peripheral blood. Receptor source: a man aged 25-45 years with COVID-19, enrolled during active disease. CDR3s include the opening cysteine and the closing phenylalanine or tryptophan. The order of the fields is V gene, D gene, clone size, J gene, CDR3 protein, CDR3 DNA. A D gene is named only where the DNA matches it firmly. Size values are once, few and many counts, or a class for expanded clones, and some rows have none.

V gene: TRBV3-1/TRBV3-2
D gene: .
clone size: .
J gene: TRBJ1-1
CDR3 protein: CASSQGFRVEAFF
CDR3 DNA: TGTGCCAGCAGCCAAGGATTCAGGGTTGAGGCTTTCTTT

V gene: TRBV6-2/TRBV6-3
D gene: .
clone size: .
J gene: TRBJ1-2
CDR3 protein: CASSTFLQGGYTF
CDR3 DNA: TGTGCCAGCAGCACCTTCCTACAGGGCGGCTACACCTTC

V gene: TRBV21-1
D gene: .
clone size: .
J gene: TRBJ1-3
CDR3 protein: CASSHVIVMCF
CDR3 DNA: TGTGCCAGCAGCCACGTGATAGTTATGTGTTTT

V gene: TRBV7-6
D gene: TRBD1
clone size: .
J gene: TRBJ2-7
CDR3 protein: CASSWTGSVEQYF
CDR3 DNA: TGTGCCAGCAGTTGGACAGGGTCGGTCGAGCAGTACTTC

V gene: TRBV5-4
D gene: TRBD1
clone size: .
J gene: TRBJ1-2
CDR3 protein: CASSNPGTANYGYTF
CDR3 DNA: TGTGCCAGCAGCAATCCCGGGACAGCAAACTATGGCTACACCTTC

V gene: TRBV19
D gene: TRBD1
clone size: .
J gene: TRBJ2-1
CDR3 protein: CASSVLGTGGWDEQFF
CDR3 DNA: TGTGCCAGTAGCGTCCTCGGGACAGGGGGATGGGATGAGCAGTTCTTC

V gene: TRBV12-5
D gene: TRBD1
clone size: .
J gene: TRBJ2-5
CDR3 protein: CASGPGQGTQETQYF
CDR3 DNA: TGTGCTAGTGGACCGGGACAGGGAACTCAAGAGACCCAGTACTTC

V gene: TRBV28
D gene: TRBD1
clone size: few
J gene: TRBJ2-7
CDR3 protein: CASSLNRGLLYEQYF
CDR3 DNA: TGTGCCAGCAGTCTCAACAGGGGGTTACTCTACGAGCAGTACTTC

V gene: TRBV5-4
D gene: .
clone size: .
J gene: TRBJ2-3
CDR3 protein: CASSLQETTDTQYF
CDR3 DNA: TGTGCCAGCAGCTTACAGGAAACCACAGATACGCAGTATTTT

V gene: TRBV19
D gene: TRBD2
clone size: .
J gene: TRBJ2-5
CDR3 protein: CASSIGLTSGGASETQYF
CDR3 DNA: TGTGCCAGTAGTATAGGCCTGACTAGCGGGGGGGCATCAGAGACCCAGTACTTC

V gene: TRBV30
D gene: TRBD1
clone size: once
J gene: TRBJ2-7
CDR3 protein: CAWSALPGQGTYEQYF
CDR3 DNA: TGTGCCTGGAGTGCCTTACCGGGACAGGGGACCTACGAGCAGTACTTC

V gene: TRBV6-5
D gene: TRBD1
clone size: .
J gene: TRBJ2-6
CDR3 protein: CASRNRGSGANVLTF
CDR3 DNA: TGTGCCAGCAGGAACAGGGGCTCTGGGGCCAACGTCCTGACTTTC

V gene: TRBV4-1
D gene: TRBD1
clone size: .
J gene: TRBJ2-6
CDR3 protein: CASSYRDRLLSGANVLTF
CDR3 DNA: TGCGCCAGCAGCTACCGGGACAGGTTACTCTCTGGGGCCAACGTCCTGACTTTC

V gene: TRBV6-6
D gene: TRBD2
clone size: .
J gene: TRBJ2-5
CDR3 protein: CASSYSFNSGEETQYF
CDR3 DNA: TGTGCCAGCAGTTACTCTTTCAATAGCGGGGAAGAGACCCAGTACTTC

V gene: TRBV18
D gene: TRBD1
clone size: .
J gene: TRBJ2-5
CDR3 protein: CASGGTGFQETQYF
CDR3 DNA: TGTGCCAGCGGCGGGACAGGGTTCCAAGAGACCCAGTACTTC

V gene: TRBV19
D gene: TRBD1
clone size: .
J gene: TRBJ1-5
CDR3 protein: CASSMGQGAQPQHF
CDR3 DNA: TGTGCCAGTAGTATGGGACAGGGGGCCCAGCCCCAGCATTTT

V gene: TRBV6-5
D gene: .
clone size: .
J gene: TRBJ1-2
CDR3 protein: CASGTSVGYTF
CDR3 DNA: TGTGCCAGTGGGACTTCCGTCGGCTACACCTTC

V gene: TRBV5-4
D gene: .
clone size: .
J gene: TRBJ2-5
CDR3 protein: CASSPAKAVETQYF
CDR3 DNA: TGTGCCAGCAGCCCGGCAAAAGCGGTCGAGACCCAGTACTTC

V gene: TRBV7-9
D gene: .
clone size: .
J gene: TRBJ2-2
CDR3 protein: CASSLVETVNTGELFF
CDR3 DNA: TGTGCCAGCAGCTTAGTTGAGACAGTAAACACCGGGGAGCTGTTTTTT

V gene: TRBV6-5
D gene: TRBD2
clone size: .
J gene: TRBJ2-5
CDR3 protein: CASLSGGPWETQYF
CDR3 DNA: TGTGCCAGCCTTAGCGGGGGGCCGTGGGAGACCCAGTACTTC

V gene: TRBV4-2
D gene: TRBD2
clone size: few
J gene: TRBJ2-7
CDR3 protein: CASSQKAAGTSGGKGHEQYF
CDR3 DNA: TGTGCCAGCAGCCAAAAAGCTGCGGGGACTAGCGGGGGAAAAGGTCACGAGCAGTACTTC

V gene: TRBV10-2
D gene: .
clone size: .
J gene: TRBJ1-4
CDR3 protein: CASRSPSVTNEKLFF
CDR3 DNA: TGCGCCAGCAGGAGTCCTAGCGTAACTAATGAAAAACTGTTTTTT

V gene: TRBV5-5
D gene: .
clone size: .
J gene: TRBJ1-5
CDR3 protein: CASSLGIGQGIASGNQPQHF
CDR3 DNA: TGTGCCAGCAGCTTGGGGATTGGGCAGGGAATTGCCTCGGGCAATCAGCCCCAGCATTTT

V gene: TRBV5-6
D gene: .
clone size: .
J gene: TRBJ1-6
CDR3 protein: CASSLAGYNSPLHF
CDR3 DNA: TGTGCCAGCAGCTTGGCGGGCTATAATTCACCCCTCCACTTT

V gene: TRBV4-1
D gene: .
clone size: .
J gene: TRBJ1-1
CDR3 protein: CASSQDTLGGGTEAFF
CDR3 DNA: TGCGCCAGCAGCCAAGATACGTTGGGGGGAGGGACTGAAGCTTTCTTT

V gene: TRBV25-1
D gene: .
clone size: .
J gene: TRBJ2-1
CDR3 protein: CASSEGAREQFF
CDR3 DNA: TGTGCCAGCAGTGAGGGGGCCCGTGAGCAGTTCTTC

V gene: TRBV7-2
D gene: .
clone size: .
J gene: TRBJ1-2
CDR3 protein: CASSFYLSDNGYTF
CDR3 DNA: TGTGCCAGCAGCTTTTATCTCTCGGACAATGGCTACACCTTC

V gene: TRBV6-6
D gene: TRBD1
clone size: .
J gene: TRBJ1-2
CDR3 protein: CASSSDRNYGYTF
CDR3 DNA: TGTGCCAGCAGTTCGGACAGGAACTATGGCTACACCTTC

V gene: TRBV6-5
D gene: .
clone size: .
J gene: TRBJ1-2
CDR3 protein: CASRTGTGYGYTF
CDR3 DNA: TGTGCCAGCAGAACAGGGACCGGCTATGGCTACACCTTC

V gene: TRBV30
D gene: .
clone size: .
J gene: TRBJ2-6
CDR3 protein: CAWTGSGANVLTF
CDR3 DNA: TGTGCCTGGACAGGGTCCGGGGCCAACGTCCTGACTTTC

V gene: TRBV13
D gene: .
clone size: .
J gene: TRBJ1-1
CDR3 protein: CASSLGRGGENTEAFF
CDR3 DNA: TGTGCCAGCAGCTTAGGCCGAGGGGGGGAGAACACTGAAGCTTTCTTT

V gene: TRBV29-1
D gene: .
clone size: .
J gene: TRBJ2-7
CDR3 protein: CSVERAYEQYF
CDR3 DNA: TGCAGCGTCGAACGGGCCTACGAGCAGTACTTC

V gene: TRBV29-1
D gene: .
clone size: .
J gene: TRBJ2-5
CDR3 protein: CSGTRQTVQETQYF
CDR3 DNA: TGCAGCGGCACCAGACAGACAGTACAAGAGACCCAGTACTTC

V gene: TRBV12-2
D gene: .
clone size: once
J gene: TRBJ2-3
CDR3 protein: CAPHLVGGAVDTQYF
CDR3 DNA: TGTGCACCCCATTTGGTAGGGGGCGCGGTAGATACGCAGTATTTT

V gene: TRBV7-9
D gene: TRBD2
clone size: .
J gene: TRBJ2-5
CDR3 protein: CASSTRLAEETQYF
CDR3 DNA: TGTGCCAGCAGCACGAGACTAGCGGAAGAGACCCAGTACTTC

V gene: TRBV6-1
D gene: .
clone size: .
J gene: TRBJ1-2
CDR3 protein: CASSEDTDYGYTF
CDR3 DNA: TGTGCCAGCAGTGAAGATACAGACTATGGCTACACCTTC

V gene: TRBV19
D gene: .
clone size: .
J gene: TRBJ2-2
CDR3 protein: CASSITRGSFTGELFF
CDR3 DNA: TGTGCCAGTAGTATCACCAGGGGTTCGTTTACCGGGGAGCTGTTTTTT

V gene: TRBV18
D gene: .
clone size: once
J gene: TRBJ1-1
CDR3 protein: CASSPGLADTEAFF
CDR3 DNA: TGTGCCAGCTCACCGGGACTTGCGGACACTGAAGCTTTCTTT

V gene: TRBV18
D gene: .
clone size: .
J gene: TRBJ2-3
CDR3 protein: CASRREITDTQYF
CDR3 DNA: TGTGCCAGCCGCCGGGAGATCACAGATACGCAGTATTTT

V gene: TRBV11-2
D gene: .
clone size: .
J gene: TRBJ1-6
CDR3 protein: CASSLGRNYNSPLHF
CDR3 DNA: TGTGCCAGCAGCTTAGGCAGAAATTATAATTCACCCCTCCACTTT

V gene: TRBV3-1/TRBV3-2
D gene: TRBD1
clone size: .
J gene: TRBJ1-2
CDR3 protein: CASSQDRGQGGYTF
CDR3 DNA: TGTGCCAGCAGCCAAGACAGGGGGCAAGGTGGCTACACCTTC

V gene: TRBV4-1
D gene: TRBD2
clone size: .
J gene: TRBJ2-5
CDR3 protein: CASSQSAGGLVGETQYF
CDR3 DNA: TGCGCCAGCAGCCAATCAGCGGGGGGGCTCGTCGGTGAGACCCAGTACTTC

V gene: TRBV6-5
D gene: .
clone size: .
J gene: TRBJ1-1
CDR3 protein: CASTTGGTEAFF
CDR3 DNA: TGTGCCAGCACTACCGGGGGCACTGAAGCTTTCTTT

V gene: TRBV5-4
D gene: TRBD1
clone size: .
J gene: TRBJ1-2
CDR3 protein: CASSPELFGTGLSYGYTF
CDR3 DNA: TGTGCCAGCAGCCCCGAACTTTTCGGGACAGGGTTATCTTATGGCTACACCTTC

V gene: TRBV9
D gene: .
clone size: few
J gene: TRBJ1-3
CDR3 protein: CASSVGAINSGNTIYF
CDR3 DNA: TGTGCCAGCAGCGTAGGAGCAATAAACTCTGGAAACACCATATATTTT

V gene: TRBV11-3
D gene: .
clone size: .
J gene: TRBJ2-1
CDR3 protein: CASSLEWRSNEQFF
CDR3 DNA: TGTGCCAGCAGCTTAGAATGGCGGAGCAATGAGCAGTTCTTC

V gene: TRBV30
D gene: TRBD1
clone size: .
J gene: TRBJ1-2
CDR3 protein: CAWGGQGSYGYTF
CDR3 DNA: TGTGCCTGGGGGGGACAGGGGAGCTATGGCTACACCTTC

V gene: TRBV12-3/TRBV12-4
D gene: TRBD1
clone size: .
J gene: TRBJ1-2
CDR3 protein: CASSRDSFYGYTF
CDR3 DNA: TGTGCCAGCAGCCGGGACAGCTTCTATGGCTACACCTTC

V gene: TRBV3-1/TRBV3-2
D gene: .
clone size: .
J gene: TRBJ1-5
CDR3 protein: CASSQADSNQPQHF
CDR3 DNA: TGTGCCAGCAGCCAGGCCGACAGTAATCAGCCCCAGCATTTT

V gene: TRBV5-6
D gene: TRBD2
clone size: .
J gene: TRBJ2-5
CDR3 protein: CASSLVPLAGRYQETQYF
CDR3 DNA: TGTGCCAGCAGCTTGGTCCCGCTAGCGGGGAGGTACCAAGAGACCCAGTACTTC

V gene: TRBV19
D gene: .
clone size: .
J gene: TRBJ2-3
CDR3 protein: CASSMVGRNTDTQYF
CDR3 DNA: TGTGCCAGTAGTATGGTGGGGCGAAACACAGATACGCAGTATTTT